This T cell receptor beta chain was identified during a study of cytomegalovirus exposure and HLA in healthy donors. Study in general: Early released data comprised tens of millions of unique TCRs from HLA-typed donors. Study-wide findings and caveats: There were some V segments, including TRBV6-2 and TRBV6-3, excluded as indistinguishable. The authors enumerated some 160 TCR beta chains as linked to cytomegalovirus. The authors later linked a missense DCLRE1C variant to TCR beta V- and J-gene trimming.

The trim removed 3 bases at V and 5 bases at J, leaving 7 bases unmatched. Germline V gene data show CDR1 as MNHEY and CDR2 as SVGAGI. This CDR3 has 15 amino acids. Researchers ran the PCR with 60 Vbeta and 13 Jbeta primers. The data were produced by immunoSEQ multiplex PCR, yet TCRdb's version contains in-frame clones alone and is incomplete. There are about 140,000 clones in the sample; approximately 80% occur only once, and around 6.6% lies in the top ten. Of note for this clone: Its target is unknown.

The chain carries TRBV6-5 and TRBJ1-2, with 9 bases fitting TRBD1. The TCR was taken from a woman aged 40 to 49 in good health and CMV-seropositive. The sample was PBMCs. In DNA form, the CDR3 reads TGTGCCAGCAGTTATCAGACCGGGACAGGGTATGGCTACACCTTC. It is translated as CASSYQTGTGYGYTF.